This is a list of T cell receptor beta chains from one sample in a study of T-cell reconstitution after alpha-beta-depleted transplantation in children. MiXCR, run by TCRdb on the PCR reads, gives a single entry per CDR3 protein. This table holds around 960,000 distinct CDR3 sequences, roughly 29% found once. Here the sequenced sample was PBMCs, mostly from graft donor cells, taken 360 days after TCRalphabeta/CD19-depleted stem cell transplant. These receptors were taken from a boy under two years old who had a stem cell transplant for SCID, so the T cells may come from the graft donor. Both conserved end residues are part of each CDR3. D genes are given only for firm matches. Clone size, where shown, is once, few, many, or a class for clones that have expanded.

d_call j_call clone_size v_call cdr3_aa cdr3_nt
TRBD1 TRBJ1-4 NA TRBV12-3/TRBV12-4 CTSSLGSGGATNEKLFF TGTACCAGCAGTTTAGGGTCAGGGGGCGCCACTAATGAAAAACTGTTTTTT
NA TRBJ1-1 NA TRBV25-1 CASSEAGQNTEAFF TGTGCCAGCAGTGAGGCGGGACAGAACACTGAAGCTTTCTTT
TRBD1 TRBJ2-3 NA TRBV18 CASSPWPGQGVKDTQYF TGTGCCAGCTCACCGTGGCCCGGACAGGGGGTAAAAGATACGCAGTATTTT
TRBD1 TRBJ2-3 NA TRBV12-3/TRBV12-4 CASSETDRERLADTQYF TGTGCCAGCAGTGAGACCGACAGGGAACGTCTCGCCGATACGCAGTATTTT
TRBD1 TRBJ2-2 NA TRBV11-3 CASSLGDRGYTGELFF TGTGCCAGCAGCTTAGGGGACAGGGGTTACACCGGGGAGCTGTTTTTT
TRBD2 TRBJ2-1 NA TRBV6-2/TRBV6-3 CASSYSPILAVYNEQFF TGTGCCAGCAGTTACTCTCCCATACTAGCGGTCTACAATGAGCAGTTCTTC
TRBD2 TRBJ2-1 NA TRBV6-1 CASSGLAGGPSYNEQFF TGTGCCAGCAGCGGACTAGCGGGGGGGCCTAGTTACAATGAGCAGTTCTTC
TRBD2 TRBJ2-1 NA TRBV5-1 CASRLRGTTPNNEQFF TGCGCCAGCAGGTTAAGAGGGACTACCCCAAACAATGAGCAGTTCTTC
TRBD1 TRBJ1-1 few TRBV6-1 CASSPDRVMRTEAFF TGTGCCAGCAGTCCGGACAGGGTGATGAGAACTGAAGCTTTCTTT
NA TRBJ1-3 NA TRBV12-3/TRBV12-4 CASSQRVWSGNTIYF TGTGCCAGCAGTCAGAGGGTATGGTCTGGAAACACCATATATTTT
TRBD2 TRBJ2-5 NA TRBV11-2 CASSLVRASGQGRRETQYF TGTGCCAGCAGCTTAGTTAGGGCTAGCGGGCAGGGACGAAGAGAGACCCAGTACTTC
NA TRBJ1-2 few TRBV6-1 CASSVWRVNYGYTF TGTGCCAGCAGCGTATGGAGGGTGAACTATGGCTACACCTTC
NA TRBJ2-2 NA TRBV12-3/TRBV12-4 CASSLFLGGGLDTGELFF TGTGCCAGCAGTTTATTCTTAGGGGGGGGCCTGGACACCGGGGAGCTGTTTTTT
NA TRBJ2-1 NA TRBV19 CASSLYREPNEQFF TGTGCCAGTAGTCTCTACAGGGAGCCCAATGAGCAGTTCTTC
TRBD2 TRBJ2-5 many TRBV20-1 CSARWASGGETQYF TGCAGTGCTAGATGGGCTAGCGGGGGAGAGACCCAGTACTTC
NA TRBJ1-1 few TRBV4-1 CASSQDPGRNTEAFF TGCGCCAGCAGCCAAGACCCCGGGAGGAACACTGAAGCTTTCTTT
NA TRBJ2-7 few TRBV4-3 CASSHGTLSSYEQYF TGCGCCAGCAGCCACGGGACTCTAAGCTCCTACGAGCAGTACTTC
TRBD2 TRBJ2-1 NA TRBV4-2 CASSQLLAGSYNEQFF TGTGCCAGCAGCCAACTCCTAGCGGGCTCCTACAATGAGCAGTTCTTC